Listed below are T cell receptor beta chains from one sample, sequenced in a study of human T cells and chemical hapten exposure. Using its own MiXCR run on the RACE reads, TCRdb lists one record per CDR3 protein. The table has approximately 77,000 distinct CDR3 sequences, about 8% seen once. Here the sequenced sample was whole blood, taken in connection with sensitization to the hapten diphenylcyclopropenone (DPC). The receptors originated from a woman younger than 45 with alopecia areata. Some clones in this sample may be carry-over from other donors' samples. Each CDR3 is given with its conserved first and last residue. A D gene is named only where the DNA matches it firmly. Clone sizes are given selectively: once, few, many, or a class where the clone is expanded.

j_gene	v_gene	abundance	d_gene	CDR3aa	CDR3nt
TRBJ1-1	TRBV29-1	many	TRBD1	CSAWDSFNTEAFF	TGCAGCGCCTGGGACAGTTTTAACACTGAAGCTTTCTTT
TRBJ2-1	TRBV12-3/TRBV12-4	many	NA	CASSLGYGGRVVDEQFF	TGTGCCAGCAGTTTGGGATATGGGGGCCGGGTAGTGGATGAGCAGTTCTTC
TRBJ2-5	TRBV24-1	many	NA	CATRAHGYQETQYF	TGTGCCACCAGGGCTCATGGATACCAAGAGACCCAGTACTTC
TRBJ1-4	TRBV5-1	few	NA	CASSSRHATNEKLFF	TGCGCCAGCAGCTCCCGACATGCAACTAATGAAAAACTGTTTTTT
TRBJ1-5	TRBV4-1	many	NA	CASSQVQGSLNQPQHF	TGCGCCAGCAGCCAAGTTCAGGGGTCACTTAATCAGCCCCAGCATTTT
TRBJ1-1	TRBV7-3	many	NA	CASSPRPITGGGDTEAFF	TGTGCCAGCAGCCCTAGACCAATTACGGGGGGAGGGGACACTGAAGCTTTCTTT
TRBJ2-3	TRBV6-1	NA	NA	CASSEDWYGDITDTQYF	TGTGCCAGCAGTGAAGATTGGTATGGTGACATTACAGATACGCAGTATTTT
TRBJ2-1	TRBV7-2	many	NA	CASSFRRRPAYNEQFF	TGTGCCAGCAGCTTCCGTAGGAGGCCCGCCTACAATGAGCAGTTCTTC
TRBJ2-6	TRBV7-8	few	NA	CASSFAGTYLLPGANVLTF	TGTGCCAGCAGTTTCGCCGGGACCTATCTCTTGCCTGGGGCCAACGTCCTGACTTTC
TRBJ1-1	TRBV11-2	many	NA	CASSPTIKNTEAFF	TGTGCCAGCAGCCCCACGATCAAGAACACTGAAGCTTTCTTT
TRBJ2-3	TRBV11-2	many	TRBD2	CASSYTSGGTDTQYF	TGTGCCAGCAGTTACACTAGCGGGGGTACAGATACGCAGTATTTT
TRBJ1-1	TRBV7-3	many	TRBD1	CASSLGQGLTEAFF	TGTGCCAGCAGCTTAGGACAGGGACTCACTGAAGCTTTCTTT
TRBJ2-1	TRBV20-1	few	NA	CSASPRLDEQFF	TGCAGTGCTAGTCCCCGACTTGATGAGCAGTTCTTC
TRBJ2-6	TRBV6-5	many	NA	CASSLSGTNPSGANVLTF	TGTGCCAGCAGTTTATCCGGGACAAATCCCTCTGGGGCCAACGTCCTGACTTTC
TRBJ1-2	TRBV2	NA	TRBD1	CASSENTGVGYGYTF	TGTGCCAGCAGTGAAAACACAGGGGTCGGCTATGGCTACACCTTC
TRBJ2-7	TRBV10-3	many	NA	CAIKDVAVSYEQYF	TGTGCCATCAAGGATGTGGCGGTGTCCTACGAGCAGTACTTC
TRBJ1-4	TRBV6-5	few	NA	CASSYGRSTTNEKLFF	TGTGCCAGCAGTTACGGGCGGAGTACAACTAATGAAAAACTGTTTTTT
TRBJ1-1	TRBV18	few	NA	CASSPNRLNTEAFF	TGTGCCAGCTCACCCAACAGGTTGAACACTGAAGCTTTCTTT
TRBJ1-5	TRBV3-1	many	NA	CASSQSSNQPQHF	TGTGCCAGCAGCCAGTCAAGCAATCAGCCCCAGCATTTT
TRBJ1-1	TRBV7-3	NA	NA	CASSSNREGTEAFF	TGTGCCAGCAGCTCGAACAGGGAAGGCACTGAAGCTTTCTTT
TRBJ2-1	TRBV4-1	NA	NA	CASNPTGVAVYNEQFF	TGCGCCAGCAACCCTACGGGGGTTGCGGTCTACAATGAGCAGTTCTTC
TRBJ2-3	TRBV7-2	many	TRBD2	CASSPRGLAGGSTDTQYF	TGTGCCAGCAGCCCACGGGGGCTAGCGGGGGGAAGCACAGATACGCAGTATTTT